Each of the 16 T cell receptor beta chains below was sequenced from the same sample in a study of blood T cell repertoires in COVID-19. This table comes from immunoSEQ multiplex PCR, and its TCRdb copy is limited to in-frame clones, with some not included. The sample shows about 320,000 clones, 85% of them seen only once. The sequenced sample was peripheral blood. These receptors originate from a human donor in a cohort sampled during active COVID-19.

The V call is TRBV5-4, the J call TRBJ2-3; 10 nucleotides align to TRBD1. The V gene's germline CDR1 is SGHNT and CDR2 YYREEE (reference sequence). The CDR3 consists of 15 residues. The trim removed 3 bases at V and 2 bases at J, leaving 3 bases unmatched. The CDR3 loop reads CASSSDRGITDTQYF. The CDR3, as DNA: TGTGCCAGCAGCTCGGACAGGGGGATCACAGATACGCAGTATTTT.

V is TRBV6-4 and J is TRBJ2-3; D remains ambiguous. The CDR3 contains 16 residues. Germline V gene lookup returns CDR1 MRHNA and CDR2 SNTAGT. Trimming took 2 bases from V and 0 from J, leaving 12 bases between them. The chain's CDR3 is CASSDVSFSSTDTQYF. The CDR3 DNA sequence: TGTGCCAGCAGTGACGTTTCCTTTTCTAGCACAGATACGCAGTATTTT.

The chain uses TRBV7-2 and TRBJ2-7; weak D call: TRBD2 (6 bases). CDR1 and CDR2 (germline): SGHTA, FQGNSA. V gave up 7 bases and J gave up 2 bases, with 21 bases separating them. The CDR3 is 16 amino acids. The CDR3 reads CASNNLVGGATYEQYF. CDR3 in DNA: TGTGCCAGCAATAATCTGGTGGGGGGTGCTACCTACGAGCAGTACTTC.

On this clone itself: The junction shows a germline mismatch at one end, possibly a read error. The chain employs TRBV30 and TRBJ1-1; a weak D match, TRBD1 (5 bases). CDR1 GTSNPN and CDR2 SVGIG come from the germline V gene (reference sequence). The length of the CDR3 is 12 residues. The CDR3 protein is CAWSYNPWTKAF. CDR3 nucleotide sequence: TGTGCCTGGAGTTACAACCCTTGGACAAAGGCCTTT.

This clone was counted once. The V and J genes are TRBV6-5 and TRBJ2-2; a weak D match, TRBD1 (6 bases). Trimming removed 4 bases from V and 4 bases from J, with 13 bases in between. The CDR3 loop spans 15 amino acids. Germline V gene lookup returns CDR1 MNHEY and CDR2 SVGAGI. The CDR3 sequence is CASSLQGAATGELFF. The CDR3 DNA sequence: TGTGCCAGCAGTTTACAGGGCGCCGCCACCGGGGAGCTGTTTTTT.

The genes are TRBV15 and TRBJ1-4, with TRBD1 as a possible D gene (6 bases). This CDR3 region has 15 residues. Trimming pared 2 bases from V and 8 bases from J, leaving 15 bases between. Germline CDR1 LNHNV, CDR2 YYDKDF (reference sequence). The CDR3 is CATSRFDGGEEKLFF. Here the CDR3 DNA reads TGTGCCACCAGCAGATTCGATGGGGGCGAGGAAAAACTGTTTTTT. Drawing the rest from reference TRBV15 and TRBJ1-4, the complete variable domain is DAMVIQNPRYQVTQFGKPVTLSCSQTLNHNVMYWYQQKSSQAPKLLFHYYDKDFNNEADTPDNFQSRRPNTSFCFLDIRSPGLGDTAMYLCATSRFDGGEEKLFFGSGTQLSVL.

The V call is TRBV25-1, the J call TRBJ2-7, with a possible D match to TRBD1 (6 bases). Germline V lookup: CDR1 MGHDK, CDR2 SYGVNS. Trimming took 4 bases from V and 2 from J, leaving 15 bases between them. The CDR3 is made up of 15 amino acids. CDR3 sequence (DNA): TGTGCCAGCAGTGGGGGAGCACAGGGACCCTACGAGCAGTACTTC. Translating it yields CASSGGAQGPYEQYF.

The genes are TRBV19 and TRBJ2-7; D not resolved. Trimming took off 1 base at V and 2 bases at J, with 15 bases between the two ends. Germline values: CDR1 LNHDA, CDR2 SQIVND (reference sequence). This CDR3 is 16 amino acids long. The CDR3, as DNA: TGTGCCAGTAGTATAGGCTGGCAGGCCTCTCCCTACGAGCAGTACTTC. This encodes CASSIGWQASPYEQYF.

V gene TRBV21-1 combines with J gene TRBJ2-7; the D segment call TRBD1 is taken from the table without a DNA check. TRBV21-1 is listed as a pseudogene. The CDR3 contains 14 residues. The CDR3, as DNA: TGTGCCAGCAGCAATATGCACAGGGGGAACGAGCAGTACTTC. Its translation: CASSNMHRGNEQYF.

The chain links TRBV5-1 to TRBJ2-7, with D tentatively TRBD2 (6 bases). Trimming left V 7 bases short and J 2 bases short, with 13 bases between. The germline V gene encodes CDR1 SGHRS and CDR2 YFSETQ. CDR3 size: 13 residues. The DNA for the CDR3 is TGCGCCAGCCGGCAGGGAGGCCCCTACGAGCAGTACTTC. This sequence encodes CASRQGGPYEQYF.

Notes on this clone: Other DNA sequences of this sample code for an identical CDR3. The genes are TRBV11-2 and TRBJ1-1; 8 bases map to TRBD1. From germline, CDR1 is SGHAT and CDR2 FQNNGV. Germline trimming cut 1 base from V and 4 bases from J; bases unmatched to any gene: 5. This CDR3 is built from 15 residues. The CDR3 loop is CASSLGDRGGTEAFF. DNA for the CDR3: TGTGCCAGCAGCTTAGGCGACAGGGGAGGCACTGAAGCTTTCTTT.

This chain connects TRBV28 to TRBJ1-5, with D perhaps matching TRBD1 (6 bases). The CDR3 has 12 residues. From germline, CDR1 is MDHEN and CDR2 SYDVKM. The ends were cut back, 10 bases at V and 6 bases at J, with 13 bases in the middle. CDR3 in amino acids: CATTRGGQPQHF. CDR3 DNA sequence: TGTGCCACCACTAGGGGGGGTCAGCCCCAGCATTTT.

The chain carries TRBV6-1 and TRBJ1-4, with a weak D call TRBD1 (5 bases). The CDR3 spans 15 residues. V lost 2 bases to trimming and J lost 2 bases, with 9 bases between them. The germline CDR1 and CDR2 sequences are MNHNS and SASEGT. The CDR3 nucleotides read TGTGCCAGCAGTGAATTTCGGGGGACTAATGAAAAACTGTTTTTT. Protein product: CASSEFRGTNEKLFF.

This sequence joins TRBV30 and TRBJ1-5, with D perhaps TRBD1 (6 bases). The CDR3 runs 13 residues. Germline V gene lookup returns CDR1 GTSNPN and CDR2 SVGIG (reference sequence). V lost 0 bases to trimming and J lost 5 bases, with 8 bases between them. The CDR3 region has the DNA TGTGCCTGGAGTGTAAAGGGGGATCAGCCCCAGCATTTT. Protein product: CAWSVKGDQPQHF.

V gene TRBV6-5 combines with J gene TRBJ1-6, with a tentative D call TRBD1 (6 bases). Germline-derived CDR1 and CDR2 are MNHEY and SVGAGI. The CDR3 runs to 14 residues. Trimming removed 5 bases at V and 7 bases at J, with 12 bases between. CDR3 sequence reads: CASSTDRRNSPLHF. The CDR3 nucleotides read TGTGCCAGCAGTACCGACAGGAGAAATTCACCCCTCCACTTT.

The gene calls are TRBV2 and TRBJ1-1; tentative D call: TRBD1 (5 bases). CDR3 length equals 14 residues. V dropped 6 bases and J dropped 4 bases, with 15 bases sitting between them. Germline V CDR1 and CDR2: SNHLY, FYNNEI. CDR3 in amino acids: CASRSGRVGTEAFF. In nucleotides, the CDR3 is TGTGCCAGCAGGTCGGGCAGGGTGGGCACTGAAGCTTTCTTT.